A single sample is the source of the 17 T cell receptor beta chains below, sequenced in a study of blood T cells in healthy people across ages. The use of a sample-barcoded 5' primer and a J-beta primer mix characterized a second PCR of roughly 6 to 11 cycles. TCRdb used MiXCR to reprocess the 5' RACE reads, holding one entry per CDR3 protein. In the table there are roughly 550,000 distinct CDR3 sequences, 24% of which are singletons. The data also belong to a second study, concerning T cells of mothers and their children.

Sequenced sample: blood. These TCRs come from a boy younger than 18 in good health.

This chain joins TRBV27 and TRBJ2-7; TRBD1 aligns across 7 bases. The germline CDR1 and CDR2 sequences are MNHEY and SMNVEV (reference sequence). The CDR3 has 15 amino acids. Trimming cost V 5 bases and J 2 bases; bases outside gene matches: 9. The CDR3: CASSASGTAPYEQYF. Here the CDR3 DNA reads TGTGCCAGCAGTGCCTCCGGGACAGCTCCCTACGAGCAGTACTTC.

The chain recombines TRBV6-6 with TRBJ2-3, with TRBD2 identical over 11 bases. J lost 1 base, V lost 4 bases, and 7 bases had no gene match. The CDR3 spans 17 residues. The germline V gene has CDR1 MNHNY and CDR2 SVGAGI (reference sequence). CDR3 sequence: CASSSPGTSGRTDTQYF. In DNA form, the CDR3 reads TGTGCCAGCAGTTCCCCCGGGACTAGCGGACGCACAGATACGCAGTATTTT.

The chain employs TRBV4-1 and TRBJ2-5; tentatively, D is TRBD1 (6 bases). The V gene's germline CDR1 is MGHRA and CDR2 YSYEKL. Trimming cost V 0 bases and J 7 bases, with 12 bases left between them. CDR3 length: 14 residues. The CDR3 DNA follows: TGCGCCAGCAGCCAAGAACAGGGCCCAGGGACCCAGTACTTC. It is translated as CASSQEQGPGTQYF.

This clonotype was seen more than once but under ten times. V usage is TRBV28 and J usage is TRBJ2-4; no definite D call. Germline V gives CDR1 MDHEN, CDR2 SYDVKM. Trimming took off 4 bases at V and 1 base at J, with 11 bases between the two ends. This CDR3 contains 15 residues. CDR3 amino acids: CASSSLLGAKNIQYF. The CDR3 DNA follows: TGTGCCAGCAGTTCGTTACTGGGGGCCAAAAACATTCAGTACTTC.

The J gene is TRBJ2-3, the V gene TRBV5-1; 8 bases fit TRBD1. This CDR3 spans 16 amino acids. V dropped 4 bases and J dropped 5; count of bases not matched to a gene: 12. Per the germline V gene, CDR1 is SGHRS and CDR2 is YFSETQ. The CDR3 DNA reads TGCGCCAGCAGCCTAGGACAGGGAAGGTCACAAGATACGCAGTATTTT. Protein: CASSLGQGRSQDTQYF.

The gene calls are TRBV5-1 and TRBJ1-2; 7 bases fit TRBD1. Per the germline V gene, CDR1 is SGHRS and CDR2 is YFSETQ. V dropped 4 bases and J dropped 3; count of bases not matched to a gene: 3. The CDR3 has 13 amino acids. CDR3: CASSVQGYYGYTF. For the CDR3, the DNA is TGCGCCAGCAGCGTACAGGGGTACTATGGCTACACCTTC.

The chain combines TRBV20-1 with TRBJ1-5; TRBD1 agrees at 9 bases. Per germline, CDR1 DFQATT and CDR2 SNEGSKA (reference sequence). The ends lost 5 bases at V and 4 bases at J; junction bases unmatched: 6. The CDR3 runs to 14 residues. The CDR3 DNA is TGCAGTGCTTACACAGGGGGCCGTAATCAGCCCCAGCATTTT. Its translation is CSAYTGGRNQPQHF.

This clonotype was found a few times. The DNA of the CDR3 is TGTGCCAGCAGCTTGGCCTCTAGCGAAGCCTACGAGCAGTACTTC. This codes for CASSLASSEAYEQYF. J is TRBJ2-5 and V is TRBV5-6; D may be TRBD2 (6 bases). The J call may not be correct, given that the DNA end is closer to TRBJ2-7. CDR1 and CDR2 (germline): SGHDT, YYEEEE. The CDR3 is made up of 15 amino acids.

CDR3 in amino acids: CSVDERDTNEQFF. CDR3 nucleotides: TGCAGCGTTGACGAGCGGGATACAAATGAGCAGTTCTTC. This chain links TRBV29-1 with TRBJ2-1; 7 bases agree with TRBD2. The V gene's germline CDR1 is SQVTM and CDR2 ANQGSEA. J was trimmed by 7 bases and V by 3 bases; bases with no gene match: 6. The CDR3 is made up of 13 amino acids.

The CDR3 DNA reads TGTGCCAGCAGGGACGGACTCACAGATACGCAGTATTTT. This translates into CASRDGLTDTQYF. This chain connects TRBV6-1 to TRBJ2-3; possibly TRBD2 for D (5 bases). The CDR3 length is 13 residues. V was trimmed by 6 bases and J by 2 bases, leaving 9 bases between them. Germline V gives CDR1 MNHNS, CDR2 SASEGT.

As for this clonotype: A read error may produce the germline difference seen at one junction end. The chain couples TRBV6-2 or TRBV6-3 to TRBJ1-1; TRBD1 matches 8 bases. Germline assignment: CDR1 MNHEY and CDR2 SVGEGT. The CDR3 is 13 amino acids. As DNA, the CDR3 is TGTGCCAGCGGTTACCAGGGGGCCGCTGAAGCTTTCTTT. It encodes CASGYQGAAEAFF.

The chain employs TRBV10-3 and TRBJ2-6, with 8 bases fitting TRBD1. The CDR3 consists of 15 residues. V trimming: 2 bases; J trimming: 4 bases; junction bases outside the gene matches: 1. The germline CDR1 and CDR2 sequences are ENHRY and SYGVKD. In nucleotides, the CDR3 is TGTGCCATCAGTGAGCAGGGGGCGGGGGCCAACGTCCTGACTTTC. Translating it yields CAISEQGAGANVLTF.

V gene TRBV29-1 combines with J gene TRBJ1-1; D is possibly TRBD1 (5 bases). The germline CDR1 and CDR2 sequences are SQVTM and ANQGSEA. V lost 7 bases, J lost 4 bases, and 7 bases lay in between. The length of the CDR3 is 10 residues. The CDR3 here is CSAGGTEAFF. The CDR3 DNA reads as TGCAGCGCCGGGGGCACTGAAGCTTTCTTT.

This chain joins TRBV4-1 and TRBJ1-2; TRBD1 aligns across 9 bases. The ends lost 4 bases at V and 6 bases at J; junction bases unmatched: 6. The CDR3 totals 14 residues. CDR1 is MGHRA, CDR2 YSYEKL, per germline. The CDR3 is CASSRSGTGNGYTF. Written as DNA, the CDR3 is TGCGCCAGCAGCCGCAGCGGGACAGGGAATGGCTACACCTTC.

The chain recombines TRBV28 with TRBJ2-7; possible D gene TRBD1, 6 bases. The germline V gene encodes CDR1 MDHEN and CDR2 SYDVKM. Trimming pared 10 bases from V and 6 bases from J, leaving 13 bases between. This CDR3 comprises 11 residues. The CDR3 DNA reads TGTGCCAAGGGGGAATCGATCGAGCAGTACTTC. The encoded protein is CAKGESIEQYF.

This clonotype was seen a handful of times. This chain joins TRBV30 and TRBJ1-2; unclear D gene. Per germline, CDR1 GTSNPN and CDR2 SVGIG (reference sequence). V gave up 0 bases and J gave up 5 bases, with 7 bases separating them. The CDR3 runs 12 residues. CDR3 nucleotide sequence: TGTGCCTGGAGTGTCATGGGTTATGGCTACACCTTC. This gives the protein CAWSVMGYGYTF.

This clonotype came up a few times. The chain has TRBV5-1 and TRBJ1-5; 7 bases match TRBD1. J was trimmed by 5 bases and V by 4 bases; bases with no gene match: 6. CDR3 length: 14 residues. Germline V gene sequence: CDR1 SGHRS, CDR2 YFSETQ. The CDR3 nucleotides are TGCGCCAGCAGCCTGCAGGGGGGAGATCAGCCCCAGCATTTT. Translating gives CASSLQGGDQPQHF.